Shown below are 10 T cell receptor beta chains from a single sample sequenced in a study of OX40 agonist ivuxolimab in advanced cancers. Measured with immunoSEQ multiplex PCR; TCRdb has only the in-frame clones, and not every one. The sample includes about 69,000 clones, 80% of them seen just once. This specimen was CD4+ or CD8+ T cells sorted from blood, taken in a trial of the OX40 agonist ivuxolimab. Receptor source: an adult with an advanced solid tumor such as melanoma, head and neck, liver or kidney cancer.

The gene calls are TRBV19 and TRBJ2-1; TRBD2 matches at 13 bases. Germline lookup yields CDR1 LNHDA and CDR2 SQIVND (reference sequence). V was clipped by 4 bases and J by 7 bases; unmatched bases: 7. The CDR3 sequence is 16 residues long. As DNA, the CDR3 is TGTGCCAGTAGTAGGACTAGCGGGAGTAGGGTAAATGAGCAGTTCTTC. Its protein product is CASSRTSGSRVNEQFF.

This chain joins TRBV28 and TRBJ2-7; D gene ambiguous. Germline CDR1 and CDR2: MDHEN and SYDVKM. Trimming left V 5 bases short and J 9 bases short, with 14 bases between. The CDR3 runs 12 residues. Here the CDR3 reads CASSTLSPGQYF. The CDR3 region has the DNA TGTGCCAGCAGTACCCTTAGTCCCGGGCAGTACTTC.

This clone was detected only a few times. J is TRBJ1-3 and V is TRBV19; D gene uncertain. Germline V gene lookup returns CDR1 LNHDA and CDR2 SQIVND (reference sequence). V lost 6 bases, J lost 4 bases, and 4 bases lay in between. The CDR3 is made up of 11 amino acids. The CDR3 loop reads CASRGGNTIYF. The CDR3 DNA reads as TGTGCCAGTAGAGGGGGAAACACCATATATTTT.

V is TRBV5-1 and J is TRBJ1-1; D is uncertain. CDR3 length: 14 residues. Germline V gene sequence: CDR1 SGHRS, CDR2 YFSETQ. The V and J ends lost 0 bases and 7 bases respectively, with 13 bases between them. The CDR3 nucleotides read TGCGCCAGCAGCTTGGGGAACCGCCGTGATGAAGCTTTCTTT. This translates into CASSLGNRRDEAFF.

The V gene is TRBV7-2, the J gene TRBJ2-5, with TRBD1 identical over 11 bases. Germline trimming cut 2 bases from V and 2 bases from J; bases unmatched to any gene: 7. The CDR3 runs 17 residues. The germline gives CDR1 SGHTA, CDR2 FQGNSA. CDR3 nucleotides: TGTGCCAGCAGCTTACTGAGGACAGGGGGCCGGCAAGAGACCCAGTACTTC. Its protein product is CASSLLRTGGRQETQYF.

The chain couples TRBV6-5 to TRBJ1-5; 8 positions agree with TRBD1. This CDR3 has 15 amino acids. Germline CDR1 MNHEY, CDR2 SVGAGI. The V segment lost 2 bases and the J segment 7 bases; nucleotides outside the gene matches: 7. In DNA form, the CDR3 reads TGTGCCAGCAGTTACGGGCAGGGGGCTTGGCAGCCCCAGCATTTT. Its translation: CASSYGQGAWQPQHF.

A single count supports this clone. The V call is TRBV11-3, the J call TRBJ2-3; 12 bases map to TRBD2. V shed 4 bases, J shed 3 bases, and the junction held 5 bases outside the gene matches. The CDR3 spans 16 residues. CDR1 is SGHNT and CDR2 is YENEEA in the germline V gene. CDR3: CASSSTSGRMTDTQYF. The CDR3 DNA reads TGTGCCAGCAGCTCCACTAGCGGGAGGATGACAGATACGCAGTATTTT.

The V and J genes are TRBV7-9 and TRBJ1-2, with 8 bases fitting TRBD1. J was trimmed by 5 bases and V by 6 bases; bases with no gene match: 8. This CDR3 has 14 amino acids. Germline V CDR1 and CDR2: SEHNR, FQNEAQ (reference sequence). The CDR3, as DNA: TGTGCCAGCAGAAGTAGCAGGGGGCCGTATGGCTACACCTTC. Protein product: CASRSSRGPYGYTF.

The chain employs TRBV5-1 and TRBJ2-1; TRBD1 matches 10 bases. Looked up from germline, CDR1 is SGHRS and CDR2 is YFSETQ. The CDR3 consists of 19 residues. V was clipped by 4 bases and J by 8 bases; unmatched bases: 21. For the CDR3, the DNA is TGCGCCAGCAGCCCGGGGACAGGGGTTGTGGGGCGGGTTTACCATGAGCAGTTCTTC. As protein: CASSPGTGVVGRVYHEQFF.

The chain recombines TRBV30 with TRBJ2-2; D is unresolved. Trimming removed 4 bases from V and 0 bases from J, with 9 bases in between. From germline, CDR1 is GTSNPN and CDR2 SVGIG (reference sequence). CDR3 length: 14 amino acids. DNA for the CDR3: TGTGCCTGGAAGACGGACCCGAACACCGGGGAGCTGTTTTTT. Its protein product is CAWKTDPNTGELFF.